A single T cell receptor (beta chain) is shown here with its context. This sample is drawn from a study of Graves' ophthalmopathy and Graves' hyperthyroidism. From germline, CDR1 is MGHDK and CDR2 SYGVNS. V was shortened by 4 bases and J by 3 bases, with 12 bases between the two germline ends. The CDR3 is 14 amino acids. Those donors who had ophthalmopathy presented with moderate-to-severe activity, a CAS of ≥3, a NOSPECS of ≥4 and a duration under 3 months. Approximately 10 ml of fresh blood yielded the PBMCs by density gradient. The TCR beta CDR3 regions underwent amplification from RNA transcripts. Amplification began with first-round RT-PCR using HTBI primers, then second-round multiplex PCR was performed. TCRdb used MiXCR to reprocess the multiplex PCR reads, holding one entry per CDR3 protein. The repertoire holds roughly 700,000 distinct CDR3 sequences, 35% to 50% seen once, with 40% to 55% in the top ten.

The chain couples TRBV25-1 to TRBJ1-2; D is undetermined. The TCR comes from an adult man with Graves' ophthalmopathy. Sequencing used peripheral blood. As DNA, the CDR3 is TGTGCCAGCAGTGGCGGGGATAGGCACTATGGCTACACCTTC. This sequence encodes CASSGGDRHYGYTF.